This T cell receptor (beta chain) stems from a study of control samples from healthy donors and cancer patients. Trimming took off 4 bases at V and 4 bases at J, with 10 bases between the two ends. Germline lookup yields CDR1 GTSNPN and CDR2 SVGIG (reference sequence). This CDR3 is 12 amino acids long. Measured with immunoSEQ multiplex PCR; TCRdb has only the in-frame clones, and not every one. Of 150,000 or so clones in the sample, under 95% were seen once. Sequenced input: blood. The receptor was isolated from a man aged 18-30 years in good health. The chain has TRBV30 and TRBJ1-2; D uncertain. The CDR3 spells CAWKSQSYGYTF. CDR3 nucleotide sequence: TGTGCCTGGAAATCACAGAGCTATGGCTACACCTTC.